Below, 14 T cell receptor beta chains from the same sample are listed, as sequenced in a study of Graves' ophthalmopathy and Graves' hyperthyroidism. Researchers took RNA transcripts and amplified TCR beta CDR3 regions from them. Investigators did first-round RT-PCR with HTBI primers, then second-round multiplex PCR. TCRdb passed the multiplex PCR reads through MiXCR, listing each CDR3 protein once. The table includes about 210,000 distinct CDR3 sequences, less than 30% detected once. The sequencing input was peripheral blood. These receptors were collected from a man aged 50-60 years with Graves' ophthalmopathy.

This clonotype was counted ten times or more. The chain joins TRBV30 to TRBJ2-2; D is unclear. The length of the CDR3 is 13 residues. Germline V CDR1 and CDR2: GTSNPN, SVGIG (reference sequence). The CDR3 spells CVHSLQLGGELFF. CDR3 nucleotide sequence: TGTGTCCATTCCCTACAACTGGGCGGGGAGCTGTTTTTT.

Ten or more counts support this clonotype. The chain has TRBV5-1 and TRBJ2-7; 9 bases are shared with TRBD1. CDR1 and CDR2 from the germline V gene are SGHRS and YFSETQ. The J segment lost 5 bases and the V segment lost 3 bases, leaving 9 bases of the junction unmatched. This CDR3 has 15 amino acids. This CDR3 reads CASSWTGEWEDEQYF. CDR3 bases: TGCGCCAGCAGCTGGACAGGGGAGTGGGAGGACGAGCAGTACTTC.

This clonotype was counted many times. The chain is built from TRBV11-1 and TRBJ2-2; tentative D call: TRBD2 (6 bases). This CDR3 contains 12 residues. Germline V gene sequence: CDR1 SGHAT, CDR2 FQDESV (reference sequence). V shed 5 bases and J shed 10 bases, with 11 bases lying between them. Here the CDR3 DNA reads TGTGCCAGCAGCCCAAGCGGGCTGGAGCTGTTTTTT. This encodes CASSPSGLELFF. Based on the CDR3 plus reference TRBV11-1 and TRBJ2-2, the full variable domain is EAEVAQSPRYKITEKSQAVAFWCDPISGHATLYWYRQILGQGPELLVQFQDESVVDDSQLPKDRFSAERLKGVDSTLKIQPAELGDSAMYLCASSPSGLELFFGEGSRLTVL.

The rearrangement joins TRBV6-1 to TRBJ1-5, with D tentatively TRBD1 (6 bases). This CDR3 is 15 amino acids long. Trimming removed 6 bases at V and 5 bases at J, with 17 bases between. The germline gives CDR1 MNHNS, CDR2 SASEGT. CDR3 region: CASRSQGGVHQPQHF. The CDR3 region has the DNA TGTGCCAGCAGATCACAGGGAGGGGTACATCAGCCCCAGCATTTT.

This clonotype came up many times. The chain recombines TRBV12-3 or TRBV12-4 with TRBJ2-2; D gene ambiguous. Between the trimmed V and J ends, which lost 4 bases and 9 bases, there was a span of 12 bases. CDR3 length equals 13 residues. The CDR3 loop reads CASSWLVSRELFF. The CDR3 DNA is TGTGCCAGCAGTTGGTTAGTTTCCCGGGAGCTGTTTTTT.

The sample holds many counts of this clonotype. V and J are TRBV28 and TRBJ1-5; D unresolved. The CDR3 runs to 14 residues. Trimming stripped 0 bases from V and 6 bases from J, with 9 bases between. Germline values: CDR1 MDHEN, CDR2 SYDVKM. CDR3 amino acids: CASSLWSRFQPQHF. CDR3 sequence (DNA): TGTGCCAGCAGTTTATGGAGTCGATTTCAGCCCCAGCATTTT.

The J gene is TRBJ1-5, the V gene TRBV5-1; 10 nucleotides agree with TRBD1. Germline V gene data show CDR1 as SGHRS and CDR2 as YFSETQ. Losses at the gene ends were 4 bases for V and 6 bases for J; bases not matched to a gene: 13. This CDR3 region has 17 residues. CDR3 sequence reads: CASSQGPTGGGAQPQHF. CDR3 nucleotides: TGCGCCAGCAGCCAAGGGCCGACAGGGGGCGGTGCTCAGCCCCAGCATTTT. The variable domain in full, with the rest retrieved from reference TRBV5-1 and TRBJ1-5, is KAGVTQTPRYLIKTRGQQVTLSCSPISGHRSVSWYQQTPGQGLQFLFEYFSETQRNKGNFPGRFSGRQFSNSRSEMNVSTLELGDSALYLCASSQGPTGGGAQPQHFGDGTRLSIL.

This clonotype was observed many times. This chain joins TRBV19 and TRBJ1-5; D call uncertain. The length of the CDR3 is 16 residues. Germline assignment: CDR1 LNHDA and CDR2 SQIVND (reference sequence). The V and J ends lost 2 bases and 0 bases respectively, with 11 bases between them. This CDR3 is CASSISTGVSNQPQHF. DNA for the CDR3: TGTGCCAGTAGTATATCCACCGGGGTTAGCAATCAGCCCCAGCATTTT.

This clonotype was found many times. This rearrangement joins TRBV7-2 to TRBJ2-7; 10 bases are a match to TRBD2. This CDR3 is 12 amino acids long. CDR1 is SGHTA, CDR2 FQGNSA, per germline. After removal of 3 bases from V and 13 bases from J, the junction contained 6 bases not matched to a gene. The CDR3 here is CASSLRAGGQYF. The DNA of the CDR3 is TGTGCCAGCAGCTTGCGAGCGGGAGGGCAATACTTC. Looking up the rest from reference TRBV7-2 and TRBJ2-7 gives the full variable domain: GAGVSQSPSNKVTEKGKDVELRCDPISGHTALYWYRQSLGQGLEFLIYFQGNSAPDKSGLPSDRFSAERTGGSVSTLTIQRTQQEDSAVYLCASSLRAGGQYFGPGTRLTVT.

This clonotype was recorded many times. The J gene is TRBJ2-2, the V gene TRBV6-5, with D perhaps TRBD1 or TRBD2 (5 bases each). V dropped 0 bases and J dropped 0 bases, with 11 bases sitting between them. Per the germline V gene, CDR1 is MNHEY and CDR2 is SVGAGI. CDR3 size: 17 residues. CDR3 region: CASSYSRGRANTGELFF. The DNA for the CDR3 is TGTGCCAGCAGTTACTCCCGGGGCCGGGCGAACACCGGGGAGCTGTTTTTT.

The V gene is TRBV7-2, the J gene TRBJ1-2; the D gene is possibly TRBD1 (5 bases). The CDR3 runs 14 residues. The germline V and J ends were trimmed by 5 bases and 8 bases, with 18 bases remaining between them. CDR1 is SGHTA, CDR2 FQGNSA, per germline. CDR3 nucleotide sequence: TGTGCCAGCAGCCAAAGCGAGGGGCTCGGAGGCTACACCTTC. This encodes CASSQSEGLGGYTF.

This clonotype appeared a few times. The rearrangement uses TRBV18 and TRBJ1-1, with 9 nucleotides matching TRBD1. The CDR3 is made up of 14 amino acids. CDR1 and CDR2 (germline): KGHSH, LQKENI. Unmatched junction bases numbered 5, after V lost 6 bases and J lost 3 bases. As DNA, the CDR3 is TGTGCCAGCTCTTCGGGACAGGGACACACTGAAGCTTTCTTT. This sequence encodes CASSSGQGHTEAFF.

This clonotype has at least ten counts. V and J are TRBV12-3 or TRBV12-4 and TRBJ1-5; the D is unclear. The CDR3 sequence is 14 residues long. Trimming left V 3 bases short and J 5 bases short, with 11 bases between. The CDR3 is CASSFDGTDQPQHF. The CDR3, as DNA: TGTGCCAGCAGTTTTGATGGAACGGATCAGCCCCAGCATTTT.

The chain links TRBV6-2 or TRBV6-3 to TRBJ2-7, with 7 bases that match TRBD1. V shed 5 bases and J 0 bases; nucleotides not matched to a gene: 7. This CDR3 is 15 amino acids long. Looked up from germline, CDR1 is MNHEY and CDR2 is SVGEGT. The CDR3 here is CASSANKGASYEQYF. The CDR3 coding sequence is TGTGCCAGCAGTGCGAACAAGGGGGCCTCCTACGAGCAGTACTTC.